These 8 T cell receptor beta chains share one sample of origin, sequenced in a study of early T cells in non-severe SARS-CoV-2 infection. In TCRdb, the 5' RACE reads were re-called with MiXCR into one record per CDR3 protein. This table holds approximately 66,000 distinct CDR3 sequences, around 11% found once. Specimen: whole blood, collected at baseline. The receptors were sampled from an adult who was a healthcare worker with PCR-confirmed SARS-CoV-2 infection or an uninfected control (not recorded which). The donor label of this sample is uncertain.

This clonotype was seen only a few times. This chain connects TRBV12-5 to TRBJ1-2; D is ambiguous. Per germline, CDR1 LGHNT and CDR2 FRNRAP. V was clipped by 1 base and J by 2 bases, with 8 bases between them. The CDR3 contains 14 residues. The CDR3 reads CASGLGHGNYGYTF. DNA of the CDR3: TGTGCTAGTGGTTTGGGACACGGAAACTATGGCTACACCTTC.

The V gene is TRBV7-9, the J gene TRBJ2-1; D could derive from TRBD1 or TRBD2 (7 bases each). V was shortened by 4 bases and J by 9 bases, with 16 bases between the two germline ends. CDR1 and CDR2 from the germline V gene are SEHNR and FQNEAQ (reference sequence). The CDR3 is 14 residues long. CDR3 in DNA: TGTGCCAGCAGCTCTTTCAGGGGGGGAGGTGAGCAGTTCTTC. Protein product: CASSSFRGGGEQFF.

Only a few counts were recorded for this clonotype. V usage is TRBV12-3 or TRBV12-4 and J usage is TRBJ2-1; D unresolved. The V end lost 1 base, the J end lost 7 bases, and 5 bases lay between the germline ends. The CDR3 extends over 12 amino acids. CDR3 DNA sequence: TGTGCCAGCAGTTTAGAAGCGAATGAGCAGTTCTTC. Protein product: CASSLEANEQFF.

The chain joins TRBV24-1 to TRBJ2-3; no definite D call. The germline gives CDR1 KGHDR, CDR2 SFDVKD. V was shortened by 2 bases and J by 8 bases, with 19 bases between the two germline ends. This CDR3 has 16 residues. CDR3 sequence: CATSDSGEASPGTQYF. The CDR3 DNA is TGTGCCACCAGTGATTCTGGCGAGGCCTCTCCGGGTACGCAGTATTTT.

The V gene is TRBV4-2, the J gene TRBJ2-3; D could derive from TRBD1 or TRBD2 (6 bases each). Trimming left V 2 bases short and J 0 bases short, with 24 bases between. This CDR3 region has 20 residues. The germline V gene encodes CDR1 LGHNA and CDR2 YNFKEQ. Here the CDR3 reads CASSQPTYRGQRTSTDTQYF. Written as DNA, the CDR3 is TGTGCCAGCAGCCAACCGACGTATCGGGGGCAGCGTACTAGCACAGATACGCAGTATTTT.

There are a few counts of this clonotype. The chain carries TRBV10-1 and TRBJ2-3; TRBD1 aligns across 8 bases. CDR1 and CDR2 (germline): WNHNN, SYGVQD (reference sequence). Trimming took 6 bases from V and 3 from J; bases not matched to a gene: 5. The CDR3 loop spans 14 amino acids. CDR3: CASRPGQGTDTQYF. The CDR3 DNA reads as TGCGCCAGCAGGCCCGGACAGGGTACAGATACGCAGTATTTT.

Only a few counts were recorded for this clonotype. The chain links TRBV18 to TRBJ2-3; D is ambiguous. V shed 0 bases and J shed 4 bases, with 11 bases lying between them. The CDR3 spans 15 residues. The germline gives CDR1 KGHSH, CDR2 LQKENI. In DNA, the CDR3 is TGTGCCAGCTCACCACCGGGGTTCGTGGCAGATACGCAGTATTTT. The encoded protein is CASSPPGFVADTQYF.

The chain carries TRBV7-9 and TRBJ2-6; either TRBD1 or TRBD2 may supply D (5 bases each). Trimming took off 5 bases at V and 0 bases at J, with 20 bases between the two ends. Germline assignment: CDR1 SEHNR and CDR2 FQNEAQ (reference sequence). The CDR3 runs to 19 residues. CDR3 nucleotide sequence: TGTGCCAGCAGCCCGAGGGGTCGGCGTAACGACTCTGGGGCCAACGTCCTGACTTTC. This encodes CASSPRGRRNDSGANVLTF.